This T cell receptor (beta chain) was profiled in a study of T cells in placental villitis. Study-wide context: The study compared placental TCR-beta repertoires across villitis of unknown etiology, gestational-age-matched unaffected controls, and infectious villitis to test an allograft-versus-infection hypothesis. Results and caveats for the whole study, not just this receptor: With bulk tissue sequencing, helper, regulatory or cytotoxic T cells could not be distinguished, nor could maternal versus fetal T cells, and gamma-delta receptors were excluded. CMV-specific clone frequencies were higher in infectious CMV cases than in villitis of unknown etiology (around 0.01 vs 0.001), and the villitis of unknown etiology frequencies did not differ from those of controls. Small amounts of decidua were contained in the paraffin blocks, so some of the captured T cells, especially in controls, may have been decidual rather than villous infiltrates.

V drops 0 bases and J drops 8 bases, leaving 6 bases in between. From cysteine to phenylalanine, the CDR3 is 12 amino acids long. The retained sequence is limited to the CDR3, 36 bases, with the frame set at the first base. For CDR1 and CDR2, the germline V gene lists SGHDN and FVKESK. Turning to this clone: The antigen it binds to is not known. No quality values exist for individual bases; no much larger clone is one base distant.

The immunoSEQ v4 bias-controlled multiplex PCR assay, performed blinded to group allocation, was used to amplify TCR-beta CDR3 regions from genomic DNA. To estimate the quantities of nucleated cells and T cells in each sample, reference gene primers were added alongside the TCR-beta primers. Sequencing of the libraries was performed on an Illumina MiSeq with a 100-cycle paired-end protocol. Per the source publication's procedure: In the immunoSEQ Analyzer software, diversity and richness were calculated, with richness measured by iChao1 and clonality based on Pielou evenness and Shannon diversity on a 0-1 scale where a higher value means less diversity. CDR3 amino acid sequences together with their V/J genes were searched in VDJdb for CMV, EBV and influenza A specificities using confidence 3 and substitution 2. The Morisita-Horn index was used to assess TCR-beta amino acid clonotype overlap between villitis of unknown etiology, infectious villitis and control repertoires. The immuneACCESS repertoire file appears here via TCRdb, limited to in-frame rearrangements. These files lack a portion of the clones; in checked studies, under half of the deficit traces to unresolved V genes, and the cause of the others is not known. D and trimming were read from the DNA, whereas the V and J calls and clone size are those reported in that table. Here the sample has almost 2,500 clones; 82% occur a single time. Less than 60% of the sample is taken by the ten largest.

The study included five infectious villitis placentae (four with confirmed cytomegalovirus and one with Toxoplasma gondii), and these placentae were not matched to the other groups. The mothers in the infectious villitis group were younger, carried smaller fetuses, and either delivered preterm or experienced intrauterine demise in two cases. Placentae were collected after delivery and examined grossly and histologically before archival tissue was selected. Five 10-micron scrolls were cut from each FFPE block, and DNA was then isolated using the AllPrep DNA/RNA FFPE Tissue kit. NanoDrop was used to check DNA concentration and purity, and a Bioanalyzer was used to assess RNA quality.

The sample comprised placental tissue containing maternal and fetal cells. The chain couples TRBV14 to TRBJ2-3, with TRBD2 tentatively as D gene (5 bases match). This TCR derives from a human patient with infectious villitis; the placental T cells may come from both mother and fetus. For the CDR3, the sequence is CASSQDRGTQYF. The DNA sequence follows: TGTGCCAGCAGCCAAGACCGGGGTACGCAGTATTTT. Reference TRBV14 and TRBJ2-3 proteins supply the regions before and after the CDR3; the full variable domain is: EAGVTQFPSHSVIEKGQTVTLRCDPISGHDNLYWYRRVMGKEIKFLLHFVKESKQDESGMPNNRFLAERTGGTYSTLKVQPAELEDSGVYFCASSQDRGTQYFGPGTRLTVL.